This T cell receptor (beta chain) was retrieved from a study of T-cell memory formation after mild COVID-19. Germline loops: CDR1 LGHNA, CDR2 YNFKEQ. J lost 6 bases, V lost 3 bases, and 9 bases had no gene match. The CDR3 extends over 15 amino acids. Turning to this clonotype: The target antigen is unknown.

TCR alpha and TCR beta cDNA libraries carrying sample barcodes and UMIs were produced by 5'RACE using constant-segment primers. One entry per CDR3 protein results from TCRdb running MiXCR on the 5' RACE reads. This table has roughly 240,000 distinct CDR3 sequences, just over 15% appearing once. Whole-study findings and limits: CD4+ bias marked clones expanding day 15 to 37, unlike balanced contracting clones. Cross-reactive memory appears to have joined, as suggested by some responding clones showing up in pre-infection memory. Largely, contracting CD4+ clones fell within CM and EM, and contracting CD8+ clones within EMRA.

Sequencing input: PBMCs or a T cell subset sorted from them (not recorded which). The rearrangement uses TRBV4-2 and TRBJ2-3; 7 nucleotides match TRBD2. The receptor was isolated from an adult woman who had mild COVID-19 (a few samples of this study predate the infection). Cell type and time point are not known. CDR3 sequence reads: CASSQRGGRGDTQYF. CDR3 nucleotides: TGTGCCAGCAGCCAGAGGGGCGGGAGAGGGGATACGCAGTATTTT.